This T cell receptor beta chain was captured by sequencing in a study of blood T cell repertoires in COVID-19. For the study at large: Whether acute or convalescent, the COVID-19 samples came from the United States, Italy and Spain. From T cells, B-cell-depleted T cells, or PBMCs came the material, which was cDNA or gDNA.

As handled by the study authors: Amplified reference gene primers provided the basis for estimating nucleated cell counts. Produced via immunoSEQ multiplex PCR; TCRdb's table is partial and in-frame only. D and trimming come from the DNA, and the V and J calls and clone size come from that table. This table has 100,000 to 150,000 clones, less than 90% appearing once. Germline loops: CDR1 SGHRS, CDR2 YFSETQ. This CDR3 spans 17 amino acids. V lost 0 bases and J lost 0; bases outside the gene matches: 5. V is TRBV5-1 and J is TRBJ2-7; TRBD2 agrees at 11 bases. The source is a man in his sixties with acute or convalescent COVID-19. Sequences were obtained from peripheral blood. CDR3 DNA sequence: TGCGCCAGCAGCTTGGTACTAGCGGGGGCAAGCTCCTACGAGCAGTACTTC. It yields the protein CASSLVLAGASSYEQYF. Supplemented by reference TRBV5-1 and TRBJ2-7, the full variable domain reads KAGVTQTPRYLIKTRGQQVTLSCSPISGHRSVSWYQQTPGQGLQFLFEYFSETQRNKGNFPGRFSGRQFSNSRSEMNVSTLELGDSALYLCASSLVLAGASSYEQYFGPGTRLTVT.